The 9 T cell receptor beta chains below all came from one sample that was sequenced in a study of beta chain features in type 1 diabetes. Findings and caveats of the study: Patients with Type 1 diabetes showed moderately but significantly shorter TCRB CDR3s in all four CD4+ subsets.

Sequenced material consisted of expressed TCRB transcripts (all of the isolated RNA was reverse transcribed). Profiled with immunoSEQ multiplex PCR; TCRdb holds only in-frame clones, not every one. The profile shows over 600,000 clones, around 12% of them singletons. Their recognized antigens are unknown. The specimen sequenced was naive CD4+ T cells from blood. These receptors came from a man under 40 with type 1 diabetes.

The J gene is TRBJ2-3, the V gene TRBV18; D is perhaps TRBD2 (5 bases). There are 15 residues in the CDR3. Trimming removed 0 bases from V and 5 bases from J, with 12 bases in between. Germline V gene lookup returns CDR1 KGHSH and CDR2 LQKENI. The CDR3 nucleotides are TGTGCCAGCTCACCACCAAGCCTCCGGGGAGATACGCAGTATTTT. It yields the protein CASSPPSLRGDTQYF. The full variable domain, in which reference TRBV18 and TRBJ2-3 provide the parts outside the CDR3, is NAGVMQNPRHLVRRRGQEARLRCSPMKGHSHVYWYRQLPEEGLKFMVYLQKENIIDESGMPKERFSAEFPKEGPSILRIQQVVRGDSAAYFCASSPPSLRGDTQYFGPGTRLTVL.

This clone was counted a few times. The rearrangement uses TRBV7-2 and TRBJ2-1; D uncertain. V lost 5 bases to trimming and J lost 6 bases, with 5 bases between them. The CDR3 contains 11 residues. Germline lookup yields CDR1 SGHTA and CDR2 FQGNSA. For the CDR3, the DNA is TGTGCCAGCAGCCCCACCAATGAGCAGTTCTTC. Translation gives CASSPTNEQFF.

This clone came up a few times. This rearrangement joins TRBV5-1 to TRBJ2-1; the D is unclear. The CDR3 totals 15 residues. The V gene's germline CDR1 is SGHRS and CDR2 YFSETQ. The V end was cut by 1 base, the J end by 0 bases, with 8 bases between. The CDR3 nucleotides read TGCGCCAGCAGCTTGATGCCGGACTCCTACAATGAGCAGTTCTTC. This encodes CASSLMPDSYNEQFF.

The chain couples TRBV7-2 to TRBJ1-2; D remains ambiguous. V dropped 2 bases and J dropped 4 bases, with 8 bases sitting between them. In germline, CDR1 is SGHTA, CDR2 FQGNSA. The CDR3 runs 13 residues. CDR3 protein: CASSLRSIYGYTF. The CDR3 DNA sequence: TGTGCCAGCAGCTTAAGGTCCATCTATGGCTACACCTTC.

The genes are TRBV18 and TRBJ2-2, with D perhaps matching TRBD2 (6 bases). V lost 3 bases and J 2 bases, leaving 16 bases between the germline ends. Germline V gene lookup returns CDR1 KGHSH and CDR2 LQKENI. CDR3 length equals 17 residues. In nucleotides, the CDR3 is TGTGCCAGCTCACCGCGGGGCCAGAGCCTTAACACCGGGGAGCTGTTTTTT. Amino acids: CASSPRGQSLNTGELFF.

The J gene is TRBJ2-7, the V gene TRBV13; 8 bases match TRBD1. Germline trimming cut 8 bases from V and 0 bases from J; bases unmatched to any gene: 15. The germline V gene encodes CDR1 PRHDT and CDR2 FYEKMQ (reference sequence). The CDR3 runs to 17 residues. CDR3 residues: CASSPGQALLSSYEQYF. The CDR3 DNA reads as TGTGCCAGCTCCCCGGGACAGGCACTTCTGAGCTCCTACGAGCAGTACTTC.

This clone was counted a few times. The chain employs TRBV5-1 and TRBJ2-7; 12 bases are a match to TRBD1. The CDR3 is made up of 15 amino acids. CDR1 and CDR2 (germline): SGHRS, YFSETQ. V was pared by 4 bases and J by 5 bases, with 7 bases of the junction left unmatched. The CDR3, as DNA: TGCGCCAGCAGCGTGCCGGGACAGGGGGCCAACGAGCAGTACTTC. It codes for CASSVPGQGANEQYF.

V usage is TRBV7-2 and J usage is TRBJ2-1, with TRBD2 identical over 7 bases. Germline V CDR1 and CDR2: SGHTA, FQGNSA. The CDR3 length is 15 residues. Trimming cost V 7 bases and J 0 bases; bases outside gene matches: 6. The DNA for the CDR3 is TGTGCCAGCACCCCATCGGGGGGCTCCTACAATGAGCAGTTCTTC. This codes for CASTPSGGSYNEQFF. The full variable domain, rest sourced from reference TRBV7-2 and TRBJ2-1, is GAGVSQSPSNKVTEKGKDVELRCDPISGHTALYWYRQSLGQGLEFLIYFQGNSAPDKSGLPSDRFSAERTGGSVSTLTIQRTQQEDSAVYLCASTPSGGSYNEQFFGPGTRLTVL.

The table lists this clone with a few counts. This CDR3 is CASSSAVGINNYGYTF. CDR3 sequence (DNA): TGTGCCAGCAGCTCCGCAGTTGGGATAAATAACTATGGCTACACCTTC. The V and J genes are TRBV27 and TRBJ1-2; D gene unclear. The germline CDR1 and CDR2 sequences are MNHEY and SMNVEV (reference sequence). Trimming shortened V by 6 bases and J by 1 base, and 18 bases separated the two germline ends. The CDR3 consists of 16 residues.